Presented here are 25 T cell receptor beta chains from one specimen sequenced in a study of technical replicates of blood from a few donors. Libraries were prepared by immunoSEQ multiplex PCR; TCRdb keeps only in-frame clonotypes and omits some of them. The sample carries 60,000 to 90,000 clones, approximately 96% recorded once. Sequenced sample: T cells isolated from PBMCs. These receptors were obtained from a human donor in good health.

CDR3 residues: CASSRYESGTQYF. The CDR3 DNA reads TGTGCCAGCAGCCGCTACGAGTCAGGGACCCAGTACTTC. J is TRBJ2-5 and V is TRBV11-3; D call uncertain. This CDR3 is built from 13 residues. Germline V gives CDR1 SGHNT, CDR2 YENEEA. V was shortened by 5 bases and J by 7 bases, with 14 bases between the two germline ends.

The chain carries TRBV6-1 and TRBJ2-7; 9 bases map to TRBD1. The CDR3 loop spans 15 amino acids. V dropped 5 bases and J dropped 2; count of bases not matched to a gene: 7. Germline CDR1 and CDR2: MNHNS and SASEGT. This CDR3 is CASSPTRTGAYEQYF. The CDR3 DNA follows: TGTGCCAGCAGTCCTACTCGGACAGGGGCCTACGAGCAGTACTTC.

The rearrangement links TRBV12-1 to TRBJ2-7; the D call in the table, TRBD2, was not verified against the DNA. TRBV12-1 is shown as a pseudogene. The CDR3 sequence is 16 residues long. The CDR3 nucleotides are TGTGCCAGCAGCTTTGGTCGCGGACTTTGCTCCTACGAGCAGTACTTC. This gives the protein CASSFGRGLCSYEQYF.

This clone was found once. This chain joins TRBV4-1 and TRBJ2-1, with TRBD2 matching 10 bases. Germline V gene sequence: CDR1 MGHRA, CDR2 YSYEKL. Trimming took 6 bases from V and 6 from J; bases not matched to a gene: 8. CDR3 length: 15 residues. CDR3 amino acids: CASRTLAGDFNEQFF. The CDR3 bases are TGCGCCAGCAGGACTCTAGCGGGAGATTTCAATGAGCAGTTCTTC.

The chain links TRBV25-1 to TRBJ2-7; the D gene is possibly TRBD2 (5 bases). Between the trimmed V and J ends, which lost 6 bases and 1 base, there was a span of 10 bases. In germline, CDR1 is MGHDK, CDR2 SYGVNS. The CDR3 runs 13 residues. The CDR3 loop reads CASRLSGSYEQYF. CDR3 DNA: TGTGCCAGCAGATTGAGCGGATCCTACGAGCAGTACTTC.

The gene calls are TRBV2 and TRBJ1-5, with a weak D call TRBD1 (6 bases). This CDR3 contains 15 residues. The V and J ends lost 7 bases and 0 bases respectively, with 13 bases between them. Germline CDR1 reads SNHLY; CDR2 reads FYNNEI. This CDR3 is CASKRDKPSNQPQHF. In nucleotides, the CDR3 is TGTGCCAGCAAACGGGACAAGCCTAGCAATCAGCCCCAGCATTTT.

The CDR3 here is CAISGSGGNDEQFF. DNA for the CDR3: TGTGCCATCAGTGGTTCAGGGGGCAACGATGAGCAGTTCTTC. The V gene is TRBV10-3, the J gene TRBJ2-1; 8 nucleotides agree with TRBD1. Per germline, CDR1 ENHRY and CDR2 SYGVKD. This CDR3 region has 14 residues. J was trimmed by 8 bases and V by 4 bases; bases with no gene match: 7.

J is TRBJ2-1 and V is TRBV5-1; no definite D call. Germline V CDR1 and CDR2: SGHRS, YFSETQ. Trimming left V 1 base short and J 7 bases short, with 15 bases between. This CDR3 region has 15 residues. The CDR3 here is CASSLQGLVQNEQFF. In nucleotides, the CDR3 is TGCGCCAGCAGCTTGCAAGGTCTAGTCCAAAATGAGCAGTTCTTC.

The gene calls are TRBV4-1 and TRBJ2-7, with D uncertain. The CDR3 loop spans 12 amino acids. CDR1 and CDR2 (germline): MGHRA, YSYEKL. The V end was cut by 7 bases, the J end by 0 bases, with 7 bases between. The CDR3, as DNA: TGCGCCAGCATGTCTAACTCCTACGAGCAGTACTTC. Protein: CASMSNSYEQYF.

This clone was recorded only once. The CDR3 DNA reads as TGTGCCAGTAGTATAGGCGCAGCGTATGGCTACACCTTC. It codes for CASSIGAAYGYTF. The V and J genes are TRBV19 and TRBJ1-2; no firm D call. Germline CDR1 and CDR2: LNHDA and SQIVND (reference sequence). The CDR3 consists of 13 residues. The ends were cut back, 1 base at V and 5 bases at J, with 8 bases in the middle.

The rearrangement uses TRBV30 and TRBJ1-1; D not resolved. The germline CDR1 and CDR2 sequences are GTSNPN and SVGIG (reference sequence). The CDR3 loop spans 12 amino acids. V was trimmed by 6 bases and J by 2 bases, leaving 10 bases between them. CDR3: CACTLINTEAFF. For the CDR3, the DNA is TGTGCCTGTACACTAATAAACACTGAAGCTTTCTTT.

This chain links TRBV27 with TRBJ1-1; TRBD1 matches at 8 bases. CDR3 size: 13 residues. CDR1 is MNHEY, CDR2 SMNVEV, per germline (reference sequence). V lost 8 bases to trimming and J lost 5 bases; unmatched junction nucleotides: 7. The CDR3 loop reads CASFDRGRTEAFF. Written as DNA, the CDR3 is TGTGCCAGCTTTGACAGGGGTAGGACTGAAGCTTTCTTT.

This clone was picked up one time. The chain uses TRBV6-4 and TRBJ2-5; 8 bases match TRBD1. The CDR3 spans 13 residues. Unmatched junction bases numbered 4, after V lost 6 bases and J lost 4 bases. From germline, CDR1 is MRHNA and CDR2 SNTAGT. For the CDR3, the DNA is TGTGCCAGCAGCCGAGACAGGGGAGAGACCCAGTACTTC. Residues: CASSRDRGETQYF.

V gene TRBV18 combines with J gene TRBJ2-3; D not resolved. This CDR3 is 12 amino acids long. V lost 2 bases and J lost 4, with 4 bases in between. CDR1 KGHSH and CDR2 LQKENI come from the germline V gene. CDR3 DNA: TGTGCCAGCTCACCATCTTCAGATACGCAGTATTTT. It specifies CASSPSSDTQYF. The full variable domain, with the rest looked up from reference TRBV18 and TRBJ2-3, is NAGVMQNPRHLVRRRGQEARLRCSPMKGHSHVYWYRQLPEEGLKFMVYLQKENIIDESGMPKERFSAEFPKEGPSILRIQQVVRGDSAAYFCASSPSSDTQYFGPGTRLTVL.

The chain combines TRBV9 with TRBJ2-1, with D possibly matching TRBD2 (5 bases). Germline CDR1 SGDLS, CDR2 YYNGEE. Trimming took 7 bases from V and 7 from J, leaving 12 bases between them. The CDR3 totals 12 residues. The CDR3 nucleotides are TGTGCCAGCGAAGGGCGAGGGAATGAGCAGTTCTTC. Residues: CASEGRGNEQFF.

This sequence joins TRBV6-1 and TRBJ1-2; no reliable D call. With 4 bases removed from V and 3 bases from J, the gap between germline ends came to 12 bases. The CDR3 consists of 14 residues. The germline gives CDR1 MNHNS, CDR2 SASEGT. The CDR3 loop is CASSGFRGDYGYTF. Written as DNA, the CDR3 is TGTGCCAGCAGTGGTTTTAGAGGAGACTATGGCTACACCTTC.

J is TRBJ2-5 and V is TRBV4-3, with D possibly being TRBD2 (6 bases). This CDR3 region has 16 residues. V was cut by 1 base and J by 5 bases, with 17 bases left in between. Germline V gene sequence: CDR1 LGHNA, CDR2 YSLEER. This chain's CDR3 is CASSQVYRGGRETQYF. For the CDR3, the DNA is TGCGCCAGCAGCCAAGTTTATCGGGGAGGAAGGGAGACCCAGTACTTC.

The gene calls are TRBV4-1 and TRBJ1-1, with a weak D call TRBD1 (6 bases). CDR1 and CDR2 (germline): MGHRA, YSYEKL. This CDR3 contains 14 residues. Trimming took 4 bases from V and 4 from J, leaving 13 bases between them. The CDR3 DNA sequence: TGCGCCAGCAGCCTAGGGGGTATCGGCACTGAAGCTTTCTTT. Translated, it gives CASSLGGIGTEAFF.

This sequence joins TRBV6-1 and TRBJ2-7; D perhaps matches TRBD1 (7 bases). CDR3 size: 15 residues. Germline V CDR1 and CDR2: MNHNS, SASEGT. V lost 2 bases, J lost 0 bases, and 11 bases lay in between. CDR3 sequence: CASSEYRGGSYEQYF. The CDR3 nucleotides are TGTGCCAGCAGTGAATACAGGGGAGGCTCCTACGAGCAGTACTTC.

The CDR3 sequence is CAISEGHSGNTIYF. Here the CDR3 DNA reads TGTGCCATCAGTGAGGGACACTCTGGAAACACCATATATTTT. J is TRBJ1-3 and V is TRBV10-3; a possible D gene is TRBD1 (5 bases). CDR1 is ENHRY and CDR2 is SYGVKD in the germline V gene. CDR3 length: 14 amino acids. Trimming pared 2 bases from V and 0 bases from J, leaving 5 bases between.

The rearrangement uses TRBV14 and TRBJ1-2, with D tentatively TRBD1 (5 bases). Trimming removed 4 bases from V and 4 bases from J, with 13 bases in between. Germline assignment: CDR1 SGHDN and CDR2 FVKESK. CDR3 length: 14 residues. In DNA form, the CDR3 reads TGTGCCAGCAGCCCCGCCGACAGAATCTATGGCTACACCTTC. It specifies CASSPADRIYGYTF.

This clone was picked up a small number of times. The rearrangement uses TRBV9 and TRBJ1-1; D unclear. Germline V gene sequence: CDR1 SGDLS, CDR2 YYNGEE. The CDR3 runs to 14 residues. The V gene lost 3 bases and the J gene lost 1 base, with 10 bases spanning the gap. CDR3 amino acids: CASSGYQKNTEAFF. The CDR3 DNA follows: TGTGCCAGCAGCGGATATCAGAAGAACACTGAAGCTTTCTTT.

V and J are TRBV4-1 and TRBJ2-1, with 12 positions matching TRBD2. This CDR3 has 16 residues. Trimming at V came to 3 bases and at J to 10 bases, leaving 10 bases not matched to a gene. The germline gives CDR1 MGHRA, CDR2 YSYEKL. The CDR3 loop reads CASSQARLAGAWEQFF. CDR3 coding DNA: TGCGCCAGCAGCCAGGCCAGACTAGCGGGAGCTTGGGAGCAGTTCTTC.

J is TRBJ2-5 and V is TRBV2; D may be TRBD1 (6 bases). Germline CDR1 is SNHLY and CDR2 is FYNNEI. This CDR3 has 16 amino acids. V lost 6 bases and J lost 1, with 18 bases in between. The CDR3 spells CASRNRDPVPQETQYF. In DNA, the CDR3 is TGTGCCAGCAGAAACAGGGACCCTGTCCCCCAAGAGACCCAGTACTTC.

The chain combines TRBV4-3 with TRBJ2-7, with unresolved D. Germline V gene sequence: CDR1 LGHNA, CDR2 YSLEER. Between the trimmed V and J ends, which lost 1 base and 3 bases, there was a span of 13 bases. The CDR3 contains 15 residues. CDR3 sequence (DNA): TGCGCCAGCAGCCAAGGGTTCCAGGTCTTCTACGAGCAGTACTTC. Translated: CASSQGFQVFYEQYF.